Listed here are 27 T cell receptor beta chains from one sample, sequenced in a study of shared clonotypes between healthy human individuals. Assay: immunoSEQ multiplex PCR; the TCRdb copy retains only in-frame clones and omits some. The sample gives about 1.5 million clones, roughly 95% of which show up once; approximately 1.1% is in the top ten. Sequenced input: naive CD4+ T cells sorted from blood. Subset described: CD45RA+ positively selected. The receptor set was obtained from a man aged 25 to 40 in good health.

The chain combines TRBV5-1 with TRBJ2-1; 9 bases match TRBD1. CDR1 and CDR2 from the germline V gene are SGHRS and YFSETQ. V was clipped by 2 bases and J by 6 bases; unmatched bases: 12. The CDR3 runs 17 residues. The CDR3 coding sequence is TGCGCCAGCAGCTTCGTACTCCGGGACAGGGATATCAATGAGCAGTTCTTC. This codes for CASSFVLRDRDINEQFF.

The gene calls are TRBV5-1 and TRBJ2-4; 10 bases are a match to TRBD2. The germline V gene has CDR1 SGHRS and CDR2 YFSETQ. V was pared by 1 base and J by 8 bases, with 6 bases of the junction left unmatched. This CDR3 contains 15 residues. The CDR3 sequence is CASSLTSGERDIQYF. The CDR3 bases are TGCGCCAGCAGCTTGACTAGCGGGGAACGGGACATTCAGTACTTC.

The chain has TRBV6-5 and TRBJ2-6, with 9 positions matching TRBD1. Looked up from germline, CDR1 is MNHEY and CDR2 is SVGAGI. The CDR3 is 16 amino acids. V lost 2 bases, J lost 11 bases, and 10 bases stayed unmatched. The CDR3 region has the DNA TGTGCCAGCAGTTACCGGGACAGGGATTCCGCATACGTCCTGACTTTC. This sequence encodes CASSYRDRDSAYVLTF.

The CDR3 is CASSYSPRGPYEQYF. DNA of the CDR3: TGTGCCAGCAGTTACTCTCCCAGGGGTCCTTACGAGCAGTACTTC. The rearrangement links TRBV6-5 to TRBJ2-7, with a possible D match to TRBD1 (6 bases). The V end was cut by 0 bases, the J end by 4 bases, with 13 bases between. CDR3 length: 15 amino acids. Germline CDR1 reads MNHEY; CDR2 reads SVGAGI.

A single count supports this clone. V and J are TRBV28 and TRBJ1-5; 11 bases line up with TRBD1. This CDR3 comprises 18 residues. V gave up 2 bases and J gave up 2 bases; unmatched junction bases: 8. From germline, CDR1 is MDHEN and CDR2 SYDVKM. This chain's CDR3 is CASSLRTGGKLGNQPQHF. The DNA of the CDR3 is TGTGCCAGCAGTTTAAGGACAGGGGGCAAGTTGGGCAATCAGCCCCAGCATTTT.

The genes are TRBV6-1 and TRBJ1-1; D ambiguous. Germline CDR1 is MNHNS and CDR2 is SASEGT. V lost 8 bases and J lost 1, with 14 bases in between. The CDR3 spans 14 residues. CDR3 amino acids: CASSDKLSNTEAFF. The CDR3, as DNA: TGTGCCAGCTCTGATAAACTTTCGAACACTGAAGCTTTCTTT.

V and J are TRBV9 and TRBJ2-6, with 12 bases matching TRBD1. The CDR3 has 19 amino acids. The V gene end was trimmed by 4 bases and the J gene end by 4 bases; junction bases not matched to a gene: 12. Germline V CDR1 and CDR2: SGDLS, YYNGEE. The CDR3, as DNA: TGTGCCAGCAGCTCCTCTCCCGGGACAGGGGGCCCCGGGGCCAACGTCCTGACTTTC. This gives the protein CASSSSPGTGGPGANVLTF.

This chain's CDR3 is CASTQQGAAGELFF. The CDR3 DNA reads as TGCGCCAGCACCCAACAGGGGGCTGCCGGGGAGCTGTTTTTT. V is TRBV5-1 and J is TRBJ2-2, with 9 bases identical to TRBD1. The CDR3 is made up of 14 amino acids. CDR1 is SGHRS, CDR2 YFSETQ, per germline. The J segment lost 6 bases and the V segment lost 6 bases, leaving 6 bases of the junction unmatched.

About this clone: The same CDR3 is also encoded by other DNA sequences in this sample. The chain carries TRBV5-1 and TRBJ2-3, with TRBD2 matching over 7 bases. V was clipped by 0 bases and J by 3 bases; unmatched bases: 4. The CDR3 sequence is 15 residues long. Germline V CDR1 and CDR2: SGHRS, YFSETQ. In DNA form, the CDR3 reads TGCGCCAGCAGCTTGGTGGCGGGAGCAACAGATACGCAGTATTTT. It encodes CASSLVAGATDTQYF. Looking up the rest from reference TRBV5-1 and TRBJ2-3 gives the full variable domain: KAGVTQTPRYLIKTRGQQVTLSCSPISGHRSVSWYQQTPGQGLQFLFEYFSETQRNKGNFPGRFSGRQFSNSRSEMNVSTLELGDSALYLCASSLVAGATDTQYFGPGTRLTVL.

This chain uses TRBV5-1 with TRBJ2-7; D is uncertain. This CDR3 spans 17 amino acids. CDR1 SGHRS and CDR2 YFSETQ come from the germline V gene. Trimming pared 4 bases from V and 2 bases from J, leaving 22 bases between. The CDR3 protein is CASSSPALRQPPYEQYF. The CDR3 nucleotides read TGCGCCAGCAGCAGCCCGGCTCTACGGCAACCCCCCTACGAGCAGTACTTC.

The CDR3 coding sequence is TGTGCCAGCAGCTTGGGCGAGTTGGGCTCTGGGGCCAACGTCCTGACTTTC. Its protein is CASSLGELGSGANVLTF. The chain recombines TRBV5-6 with TRBJ2-6; D ambiguous. Germline-derived CDR1 and CDR2 are SGHDT and YYEEEE. The CDR3 totals 17 residues. V lost 0 bases and J lost 0, with 10 bases in between. The complete variable domain, with remaining parts taken from reference TRBV5-6 and TRBJ2-6, reads DAGVTQSPTHLIKTRGQQVTLRCSPKSGHDTVSWYQQALGQGPQFIFQYYEEEERQRGNFPDRFSGHQFPNYSSELNVNALLLGDSALYLCASSLGELGSGANVLTFGAGSRLTVL.

This rearrangement joins TRBV10-2 to TRBJ2-1, with 10 positions matching TRBD2. CDR3 length: 15 amino acids. V shed 3 bases and J 5 bases; nucleotides not matched to a gene: 4. In germline, CDR1 is WSHSY, CDR2 SAAADI. The CDR3 DNA reads as TGCGCCAGCAGTGATGAACTAGCGGGAAACAATGAGCAGTTCTTC. As protein: CASSDELAGNNEQFF.

V and J are TRBV11-2 and TRBJ1-3, with D unresolved. CDR3 length: 14 amino acids. Looked up from germline, CDR1 is SGHAT and CDR2 is FQNNGV. The V end was cut by 3 bases, the J end by 2 bases, with 8 bases between. Here the CDR3 reads CASSLGQPGNTIYF. Written as DNA, the CDR3 is TGTGCCAGCAGCTTGGGCCAACCTGGAAACACCATATATTTT.

V usage is TRBV21-1 and J usage is TRBJ2-1; TRBD2, the table's D call, lacks a check against the DNA. TRBV21-1 is listed as a pseudogene. CDR3 length: 14 residues. The CDR3 spells CASSKGGEYNEQFF. CDR3 bases: TGTGCCAGCAGCAAAGGGGGAGAGTACAATGAGCAGTTCTTC.

The chain uses TRBV6-6 and TRBJ1-2, with D unresolved. Trimming took off 4 bases at V and 8 bases at J, with 8 bases between the two ends. Germline V CDR1 and CDR2: MNHNY, SVGAGI (reference sequence). The CDR3 is made up of 11 amino acids. The CDR3, as DNA: TGTGCCAGCAGTTCTTTTGTCGGCTACACCTTC. Translation: CASSSFVGYTF.

The chain's CDR3 is CASSKAGGATEAFF. The CDR3 DNA follows: TGTGCCAGCTCCAAAGCAGGGGGTGCGACTGAAGCTTTCTTT. The chain links TRBV25-1 to TRBJ1-1; 7 bases line up with TRBD1. Germline V CDR1 and CDR2: MGHDK, SYGVNS. With 8 bases clipped from V and 5 bases from J, the junction kept 11 bases outside the gene matches. This CDR3 contains 14 residues.

The genes are TRBV29-1 and TRBJ2-1, with D possibly being TRBD2 (6 bases). Deletions cut 5 bases from V and 7 bases from J, with 18 bases between. The CDR3 length is 14 residues. Germline assignment: CDR1 SQVTM and CDR2 ANQGSEA. The chain's CDR3 is CSVRNRGGKNEQFF. CDR3 coding DNA: TGCAGCGTTCGAAATAGGGGCGGGAAGAATGAGCAGTTCTTC.

There are a few counts of this clone. Different DNA sequences within this sample yield the same CDR3. The rearrangement uses TRBV9 and TRBJ2-3, with D unclear. The CDR3 sequence is 13 residues long. The V end lost 0 bases, the J end lost 0 bases, and 2 bases lay between the germline ends. The V gene's germline CDR1 is SGDLS and CDR2 YYNGEE. CDR3 protein: CASSVDSTDTQYF. The CDR3 nucleotides are TGTGCCAGCAGCGTAGATAGCACAGATACGCAGTATTTT.

Concerning this clone: The sample has other DNA sequences that encode this CDR3 too. The chain employs TRBV5-1 and TRBJ2-5; 7 positions match TRBD1. This CDR3 is built from 13 residues. Germline lookup yields CDR1 SGHRS and CDR2 YFSETQ. The V segment lost 3 bases and the J segment 2 bases; nucleotides outside the gene matches: 1. The CDR3 nucleotides read TGCGCCAGCAGCTCGGGACAGCAAGAGACCCAGTACTTC. It yields the protein CASSSGQQETQYF.

The chain couples TRBV14 to TRBJ2-7, with D possibly being TRBD1 or TRBD2 (5 bases each). The CDR3 has 15 amino acids. Trimming took off 0 bases at V and 5 bases at J, with 14 bases between the two ends. Germline CDR1 is SGHDN and CDR2 is FVKESK. The CDR3 sequence is CASSQDVMGTDEQYF. The CDR3 DNA follows: TGTGCCAGCAGCCAAGATGTGATGGGGACGGACGAGCAGTACTTC.

The rearrangement joins TRBV5-1 to TRBJ2-3, with 8 bases aligning to TRBD2. The CDR3 runs to 18 residues. Germline CDR1 reads SGHRS; CDR2 reads YFSETQ. The V gene end was trimmed by 0 bases and the J gene end by 2 bases; junction bases not matched to a gene: 11. The DNA of the CDR3 is TGCGCCAGCAGCTTGGCCGGGGGAGCGGGAGACTTCACAGATACGCAGTATTTT. This codes for CASSLAGGAGDFTDTQYF.

CDR3 sequence: CASSPDRVNYGYTF. The DNA of the CDR3 is TGTGCCAGCAGCCCAGACAGGGTAAACTATGGCTACACCTTC. V gene TRBV5-4 combines with J gene TRBJ1-2; 7 nucleotides line up with TRBD1. CDR1 and CDR2 from the germline V gene are SGHNT and YYREEE (reference sequence). The ends lost 4 bases at V and 2 bases at J; junction bases unmatched: 5. The CDR3 contains 14 residues.

The chain links TRBV7-3 to TRBJ1-1; 7 bases line up with TRBD1. CDR3 length: 13 amino acids. J lost 5 bases, V lost 5 bases, and 5 bases had no gene match. In germline, CDR1 is SGHTA, CDR2 FQGTGA. CDR3: CASSDTRGTEAFF. In nucleotides, the CDR3 is TGTGCCAGCAGCGATACCAGGGGGACTGAAGCTTTCTTT.

Remarks on this clone: The same CDR3 also results from other DNA sequences found in this sample. The V gene is TRBV29-1, the J gene TRBJ2-1; D could derive from TRBD1 or TRBD2 (5 bases each). V was trimmed by 4 bases and J by 1 base, leaving 11 bases between them. Looked up from germline, CDR1 is SQVTM and CDR2 is ANQGSEA. This CDR3 has 14 residues. CDR3 in amino acids: CSVAGPSSYNEQFF. As DNA, the CDR3 is TGCAGCGTTGCGGGGCCGAGTTCCTACAATGAGCAGTTCTTC.

This chain's CDR3 is CSVVAGYTF. CDR3 sequence (DNA): TGCAGCGTTGTTGCTGGCTACACCTTC. The V and J genes are TRBV29-1 and TRBJ1-2, with no clear D. Germline CDR1 and CDR2: SQVTM and ANQGSEA. V lost 4 bases and J lost 7, with 4 bases in between. This CDR3 has 9 amino acids.

The chain links TRBV5-1 to TRBJ2-7; D possibly matches TRBD1 or TRBD2 (5 bases each). Per germline, CDR1 SGHRS and CDR2 YFSETQ. V lost 4 bases, J lost 2 bases, and 10 bases lay in between. The CDR3 covers 13 residues. Here the CDR3 reads CASSRDQTYEQYF. CDR3 nucleotide sequence: TGCGCCAGCAGCCGGGACCAAACCTACGAGCAGTACTTC. Filled out from reference TRBV5-1 and TRBJ2-7, the complete variable domain reads KAGVTQTPRYLIKTRGQQVTLSCSPISGHRSVSWYQQTPGQGLQFLFEYFSETQRNKGNFPGRFSGRQFSNSRSEMNVSTLELGDSALYLCASSRDQTYEQYFGPGTRLTVT.

This sequence joins TRBV9 and TRBJ2-3, with TRBD2 identical over 10 bases. The CDR3 sequence is 15 residues long. The V segment lost 6 bases and the J segment 6 bases; nucleotides outside the gene matches: 10. CDR1 and CDR2 (germline): SGDLS, YYNGEE. Written as DNA, the CDR3 is TGTGCCAGCATTAGCGGGAGGAGAATTATGGATACGCAGTATTTT. Translation gives CASISGRRIMDTQYF.